This TCR beta chain derives from a study of cytomegalovirus exposure and HLA in healthy donors. CDR3 length equals 14 residues. Deletions cut 2 bases from V and 7 bases from J, with 12 bases between. CDR1 and CDR2 (germline): MNHEY, SVGAGI. Amplification used 60 Vbeta primers and 13 Jbeta primers. Profiling relied on immunoSEQ multiplex PCR, and the TCRdb table lists in-frame clones only, not all of them. The sample holds 90,000 to 120,000 clones, 81% seen once. Specimen: PBMCs. The rearrangement uses TRBV6-5 and TRBJ1-5, with D possibly TRBD1 on 6 matching bases. The TCR comes from a man between 25 and 39 years old in good health and CMV-seronegative. The DNA for the CDR3 is TGTGCCAGCAGTTACGCGGGGGGGCGCCAGCCCCAGCATTTT. This sequence encodes CASSYAGGRQPQHF.